In this sample, the clone carrying this T cell receptor beta chain turned up many times. Its cognate antigen is unknown. The record originates from a study of cytomegalovirus exposure and HLA in healthy donors. Regarding the study as a whole: An analysis done earlier found most TCR beta V segments productive about 87% or about 30% of the time. Further analysis, carried out later, found HLA-associated TCR beta chains more clonally expanded than equally common other chains.

A multiplex PCR was run with 60 Vbeta primers and 13 Jbeta primers. TCRdb's table, derived via immunoSEQ multiplex PCR, lists solely in-frame clones and lacks some. The sample consists of 95,000 to 150,000 clones, roughly 69% of them appearing once. The receptor was derived from a woman aged 40 to 50 in good health and CMV-seropositive. Sequences were obtained from PBMCs.

The DNA of the CDR3 is TGTGCCATCAGGGAGGGACAGGGGGCTACGTGCTATGGCTACACCTTC. It is translated as CAIREGQGATCYGYTF. The gene calls are TRBV10-3 and TRBJ1-2; 12 bases line up with TRBD1. CDR1 and CDR2 from the germline V gene are ENHRY and SYGVKD. The CDR3 is 16 residues long. J lost 4 bases, V lost 6 bases, and 9 bases had no gene match.